This entry is about one T cell receptor beta chain. There are many counts of this clonotype. Its target antigen remains unknown. One base away there is no much larger clone; base qualities are not given. These data are taken from a study of neurological immune-mediated disorders (dated by TCRdb to between 2018 and 2021). At the level of the whole study: Peripheral blood TCR-beta repertoires from HTLV-I-associated myelopathy (HAM/TSP) patients, multiple sclerosis patients and healthy controls were compared by UMI-based sequencing. The 95 to 120 TCR-beta libraries included longitudinal samples, technical triplicates and paired sorted CD4+ and CD8+ T-cell subsets alongside PBMC samples. The cohort included roughly 71 subjects: around 15 with HAM/TSP, approximately 34 with multiple sclerosis, and around 20 healthy controls.

Trimmed from V: 0 bases; trimmed from J: 1 base; junction bases lacking a gene match: 2. The CDR1 and CDR2 encoded by the germline V gene (reference sequence) are LGHDT and YNNKEL. Counted from cysteine to phenylalanine, this CDR3 has 15 amino acids. The sequence is cut down to CDR3 DNA, 45 bases in frame from base 1. The investigation overall reported the following: TCR clonal expansion was highest in HAM/TSP patients and lowest in MS patients, with MS patients falling below even healthy controls. No identical CDR3 amino acid sequences were found to be shared among expanded clones across subjects, suggesting that TCR-beta repertoires were private in all groups.

The healthy controls were volunteers from blood banks in Maryland, USA. Libraries from unsorted PBMCs were made from 2 million PBMCs kept in RNAlater at -80 degrees C until RNA extraction. Peripheral blood was subjected to Ficoll-Hypaque density gradient centrifugation to isolate PBMCs, which were then cryopreserved in liquid nitrogen. cDNA was synthesized by template-switch 5'RACE using a primer with a 10-nucleotide random unique molecular identifier that tagged each TCR transcript. Over 190 million TCR-beta sequences, covering 15-18 subjects, were produced in each sequencing run. The RNeasy kit was used for extraction of total RNA. The KAPA Real-time Library Amplification kit was used to amplify TCR-beta VDJ regions with primers targeting the TCR constant region and the 5'RACE anchor. A first PCR added sample indexes and Illumina adaptors, after which a second PCR increased the library yield. After purification with Ampure beads, the TCR product of roughly 650 bp was size-selected on a 2% E-gel SizeSelection system. Before pooling, libraries had their quality checked on a Bioanalyzer, their concentration measured with Qubit, and their quantity determined with the Kapa Library Quantification kit. Paired-end 2 x 150 bp sequencing of the libraries was performed on an Illumina HiSeq 2500. To increase sequence diversity, roughly 24-31% phiX was spiked into each library pool. Per the original workflow: The quality-filtered reads were processed with the UMI-based MiGEC pipeline, whose error correction step removed more than 75% of the raw TCR sequences. VDJ genes were aligned to IMGT germline references, and clonotypes were defined by unique CDR3 amino acid sequence plus V-J genes. VDJtools evaluated clonal expansion, Shannon diversity and CDR3 relatedness (CalcPairwiseDistances, ClusterSamples); CLCbio workbench built phylogenetic trees. Using coefficient-of-variation modelling across technical triplicates, the study counted a clone as expanded if it had at least 8 unique UMIs. TCRdb took the public reads, trimmed them with fastp at Q25, ran MiXCR for clone calling and kept in-frame beta chains. All rows with the same CDR3 protein become a single entry with the most common DNA and genes. These V and J calls are TCRdb output, not the study's own analysis. For this sample there are roughly 80,000 distinct CDR3 sequences; about a tenth appear just once. Clones ranked in the top ten supply roughly 1.8% of the sample.

The TCR was taken from a middle-aged man in good health. Sequencing was performed on PBMCs. The rearrangement combines TRBV3-1 with TRBJ2-7; 8 bases in the junction line up with TRBD2. The base sequence is TGTGCCAGCAGCCAAGAGGCTAGCGGGTCCTACGAGCAGTACTTC. Its translation is CASSQEASGSYEQYF.